This entry describes one T cell receptor beta chain. The data were produced by immunoSEQ multiplex PCR, yet TCRdb's version contains in-frame clones alone and is incomplete. Counted here are about 120,000 clones, roughly 82% occurring once; the ten biggest clones make up 2% to 3%. As for time point: peripheral blood 6 weeks after treatment start. This record belongs to a study of PD-L1 blockade in urothelial cancer. Germline V gene sequence: CDR1 MNHEY, CDR2 SMNVEV (reference sequence). This CDR3 has 16 residues. V dropped 3 bases and J dropped 8; count of bases not matched to a gene: 5. The TCR originated in a man over 45 with urothelial cancer. The sample here was PBMCs, taken around atezolizumab (anti-PD-L1) treatment. This rearrangement joins TRBV27 to TRBJ1-6, with 12 positions matching TRBD1. The CDR3 coding sequence is TGTGCCAGCAGTTTTCGGGGACAGGGGGCGTATTCACCCCTCCACTTT. It translates to CASSFRGQGAYSPLHF.